This T cell receptor beta chain comes out of a study of blood T cell repertoires in COVID-19. The wider study: COVID-19 samples from acute and convalescent phases originated in the United States, Italy and Spain. In each case, the material was cDNA or gDNA derived from T cells, B-cell-depleted T cells, or PBMCs.

This CDR3 region has 14 residues. Germline loops: CDR1 LNHDA, CDR2 SQIVND (reference sequence). Trimming removed 3 bases at V and 7 bases at J, with 12 bases between. Authors' data handling: The assay estimated nucleated cells by amplifying reference gene primers. Generated by immunoSEQ multiplex PCR, the TCRdb table keeps only in-frame clones and is missing some. V and J calls plus clone size are reproduced from that table; the DNA served to infer D and trimming. The sample contains around 150,000 clones, approximately 83% of which appear only once. The material sequenced was peripheral blood. The V and J genes are TRBV19 and TRBJ2-2; tentative D call: TRBD2 (5 bases). The TCR comes from a man aged 65-85 years with acute or convalescent COVID-19. The CDR3 DNA reads TGTGCCAGTAGTATGAGGGATGGTGGCGGGGAGCTGTTTTTT. Protein sequence: CASSMRDGGGELFF.